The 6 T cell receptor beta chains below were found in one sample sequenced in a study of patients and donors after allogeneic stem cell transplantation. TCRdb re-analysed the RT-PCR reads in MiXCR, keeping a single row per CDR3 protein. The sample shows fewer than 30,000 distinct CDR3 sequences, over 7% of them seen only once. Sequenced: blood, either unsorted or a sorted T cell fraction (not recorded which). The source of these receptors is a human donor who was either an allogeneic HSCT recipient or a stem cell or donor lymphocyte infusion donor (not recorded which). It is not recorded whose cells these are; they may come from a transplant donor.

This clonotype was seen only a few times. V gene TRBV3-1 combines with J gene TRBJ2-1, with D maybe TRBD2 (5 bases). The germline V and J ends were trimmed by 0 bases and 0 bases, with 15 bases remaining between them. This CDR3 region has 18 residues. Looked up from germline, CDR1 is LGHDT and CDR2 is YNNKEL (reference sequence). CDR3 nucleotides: TGTGCCAGCAGCCAAGAAGACGCCGGGCGGGCCTCCTACAATGAGCAGTTCTTC. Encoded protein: CASSQEDAGRASYNEQFF.

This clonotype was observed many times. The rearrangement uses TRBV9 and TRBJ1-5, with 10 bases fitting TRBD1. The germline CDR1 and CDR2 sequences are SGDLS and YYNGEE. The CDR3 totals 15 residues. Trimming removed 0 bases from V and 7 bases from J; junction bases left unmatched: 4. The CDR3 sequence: CASSVGDRGGQPQHF. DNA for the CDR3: TGTGCCAGCAGCGTAGGGGACAGGGGAGGACAGCCCCAGCATTTT. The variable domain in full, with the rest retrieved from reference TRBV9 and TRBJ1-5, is DSGVTQTPKHLITATGQRVTLRCSPRSGDLSVYWYQQSLDQGLQFLIQYYNGEERAKGNILERFSAQQFPDLHSELNLSSLELGDSALYFCASSVGDRGGQPQHFGDGTRLSIL.

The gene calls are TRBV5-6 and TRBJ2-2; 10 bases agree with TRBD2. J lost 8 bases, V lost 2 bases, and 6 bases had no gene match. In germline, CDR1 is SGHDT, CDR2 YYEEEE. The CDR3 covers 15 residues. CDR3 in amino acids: CASSFPPSGGGELFF. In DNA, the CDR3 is TGTGCCAGCAGCTTCCCCCCTAGCGGGGGAGGGGAGCTGTTTTTT.

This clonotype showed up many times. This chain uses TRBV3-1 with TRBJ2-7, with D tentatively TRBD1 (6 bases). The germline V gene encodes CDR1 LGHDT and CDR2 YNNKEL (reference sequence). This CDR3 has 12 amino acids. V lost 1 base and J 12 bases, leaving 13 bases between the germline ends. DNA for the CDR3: TGTGCCAGCAGCCAAGGGCAGGGGAATCGGTACTTC. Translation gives CASSQGQGNRYF.

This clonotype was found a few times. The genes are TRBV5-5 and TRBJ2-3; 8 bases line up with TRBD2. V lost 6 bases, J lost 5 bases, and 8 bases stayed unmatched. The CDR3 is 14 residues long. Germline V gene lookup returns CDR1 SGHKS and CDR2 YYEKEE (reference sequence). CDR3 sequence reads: CASTGRGAGDTQYF. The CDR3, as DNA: TGTGCCAGCACCGGGAGGGGGGCGGGAGATACGCAGTATTTT. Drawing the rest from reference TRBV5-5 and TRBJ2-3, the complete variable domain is DAGVTQSPTHLIKTRGQQVTLRCSPISGHKSVSWYQQVLGQGPQFIFQYYEKEERGRGNFPDRFSARQFPNYSSELNVNALLLGDSALYLCASTGRGAGDTQYFGPGTRLTVL.

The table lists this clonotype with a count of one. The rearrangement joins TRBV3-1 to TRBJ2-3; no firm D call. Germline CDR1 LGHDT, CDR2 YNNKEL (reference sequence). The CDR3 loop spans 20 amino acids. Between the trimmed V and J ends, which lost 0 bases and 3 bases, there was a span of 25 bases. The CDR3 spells CASSQEAVIMFVYTTDTQYF. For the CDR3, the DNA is TGTGCCAGCAGCCAAGAGGCAGTAATCATGTTTGTTTACACTACAGATACGCAGTATTTT.